This T cell receptor beta chain emerged from a study of T cells in Graves' hyperthyroidism and ophthalmopathy (dated by TCRdb to between 2019 and 2020). Context from the whole study: Peripheral blood was collected at initial diagnosis, before any treatment. To identify distinguishing TCR V-J signatures, a discovery cohort of some 99 patients was used, comprising 40 to 45 with Graves' ophthalmopathy and some 60 with stable Graves' hyperthyroidism. TCR Vbeta CDR3 sequencing of 120 to 150 peripheral blood samples (43 ophthalmopathy, under 80 hyperthyroidism and approximately 17 progressor patients) is reported in the paper. The 90 to 100 discovery patients were randomly divided into training and test sets at a 7:3 ratio. An independent validation cohort of about 19 hyperthyroidism patients and 17 patients who later progressed to ophthalmopathy tested prospective prediction of ophthalmopathy. After blood sampling, hyperthyroidism patients were treated with methimazole at a starting dose of 30 mg daily, and ophthalmopathy patients were treated with high-dose intravenous methylprednisolone. In about 6 Graves' hyperthyroidism patients, the study also compared T-cell repertoires from thyroid tissue with T-cell repertoires from blood.

Trimming takes 6 bases from V and 0 bases from J, and the germline ends sit 11 bases apart. In the germline V gene (reference sequence), CDR1 corresponds to SEHNR and CDR2 to FQNEAQ. Spanning cysteine to phenylalanine, the CDR3 consists of 14 amino acids. The kept DNA is CDR3 alone, 42 bases in frame from the first base. Overall results and qualifications from the work: A 13 V-J signature model separated ophthalmopathy from stable hyperthyroidism, with over 85% sensitivity and 81.08% specificity in cross-validation and 80%/75% in testing. Most expanded thyroid clonotypes (frequency above 0.001) were also detected in blood, a finding suggesting that blood repertoires may reflect thyroid immune responses. No statistical method was used to fix the sample size in advance, and group allocation was not hidden from the investigators. In validation, the model predicted progression to ophthalmopathy with roughly 66% sensitivity and about 72% specificity, a median of 6.5 months before onset.

Moderately to severely active disease, a Clinical Activity Score of at least 3, a NOSPECS grade of at least 4, and a duration under 3 months were present in ophthalmopathy patients. Exclusion was applied to patients with uncontrolled infections, other autoimmune diseases, pregnancy or lactation. Clinical symptoms, serum thyroxine and TRAb, thyroid ultrasound, and orbital computed tomography formed the basis for the diagnoses. PBMCs were isolated from more than 9 ml of fresh peripheral blood by Ficoll-Paque density gradient centrifugation. Total RNA was extracted with Trizol reagent, and quality was checked on an Agilent 2100 Bioanalyzer. This clonotype was seen ten or more times. Its antigen is still unknown. No clone much larger than this one lies a single base away; base qualities are absent. TCR beta CDR3 regions were amplified from RNA transcripts. The TCR CDR3 was subjected to a first round of RT-PCR using the HTBI primer set and the Qiagen OneStep RT-PCR kit. The libraries were constructed in a second round of multiplex PCR and then size-selected and purified. Sequencing of the libraries was done on an Illumina HiSeq2000 using paired-end 100 bp reads. The study's own analysis went as follows. SOAPnuke was used to process the raw data, throwing out any read that contained adapters or uncalled bases, had a mean Phred below 15, or lacked an exact constant-primer or identifier match. COPE v1.2.5 was used to merge high-quality paired reads, and clonotypes were defined as unique nucleotide sequences. Clonotypes were aligned to IMGT TRBV, TRBD and TRBJ reference segments using MiTCR v1.1. Analysis was restricted to V-J combinations with a frequency above 0.0001, which covered roughly 99% of repertoires. A TCS score was defined as the ratio of F50 (clonal expansion) to E x V (chaos), with BLOSUM62-based TCRdist applied between CDR3 peptides within each V-J. Welch's t-statistics and random forest reduced around 510 V-J features to 10 to 15, which were used in a naive Bayes classifier (R e1071). Thyroid-blood repertoire similarity was quantified with the Morisita-Horn index. TCRdb cleaned the public reads at Q25 with fastp, built clones with MiXCR and kept in-frame beta chains. Rows are unified per CDR3 protein, each entry keeping the most common DNA and genes. V and J calls and clone size were set by TCRdb, not the authors. The sample records approximately 600,000 distinct CDR3 sequences, approximately 14% of which are singletons. Jointly, the top ten make up 3.5% to 4.5% of the sample.

The rearrangement combines TRBV7-9 with TRBJ1-1, with a tentative D gene TRBD1 over 5 matching bases. The receptor was isolated from a woman in her 40s with Graves' ophthalmopathy. Sequenced sample: blood. The DNA sequence follows: TGTGCCAGCAGGACCGGGGGGTTGAACACTGAAGCTTTCTTT. Its protein reads: CASRTGGLNTEAFF.